Shown below are 18 T cell receptor beta chains from a single sample sequenced in a study of blood T cells in healthy people across ages. Then a second PCR, running about 7 to 11 cycles, was carried out with a sample-barcoded 5' primer and a J-beta primer mix. TCRdb fed the 5' RACE reads into MiXCR, producing one record per CDR3 protein. Here the sample spans roughly 2 million distinct CDR3 sequences, less than 50% being singletons. Material: blood. The origin of the receptors is a woman between 35 and 50 years old in good health.

The V call is TRBV4-2, the J call TRBJ2-7; D gene ambiguous. Trimming left V 2 bases short and J 6 bases short, with 14 bases between. Germline V lookup: CDR1 LGHNA, CDR2 YNFKEQ. The CDR3 has 14 amino acids. CDR3 sequence reads: CASSQPAPASEQYF. DNA for the CDR3: TGTGCCAGCAGCCAACCGGCCCCGGCTAGCGAGCAGTACTTC.

This sequence joins TRBV7-2 and TRBJ2-5, with 8 positions matching TRBD1. This CDR3 is 16 amino acids long. J was trimmed by 5 bases and V by 3 bases; bases with no gene match: 11. Germline CDR1 reads SGHTA; CDR2 reads FQGNSA. The CDR3 loop is CASSFRVDRAVETQYF. CDR3 coding DNA: TGTGCCAGCAGCTTTCGAGTGGACAGGGCCGTGGAGACCCAGTACTTC.

This chain links TRBV7-3 with TRBJ2-4; 7 nucleotides align to TRBD1. TRBJ2-5 matches the DNA end more closely, so the J call is doubtful. CDR1 is SGHTA and CDR2 is FQGTGA in the germline V gene. The CDR3 has 15 residues. The CDR3 loop reads CASSSTGSRGETQYF. In nucleotides, the CDR3 is TGTGCCAGCAGCTCGACAGGGTCCCGGGGAGAGACCCAGTACTTC.

This sequence joins TRBV12-3 or TRBV12-4 and TRBJ2-4, with 7 bases fitting TRBD1. The J call may be in error: the DNA end matches TRBJ2-7 better. The CDR3 spans 14 residues. The CDR3 is CASSFGGQVCEQYF. The CDR3, as DNA: TGTGCCAGCAGTTTTGGAGGACAGGTTTGCGAGCAGTACTTC.

The V call is TRBV6-2 or TRBV6-3, the J call TRBJ2-5; possibly TRBD2 for D (6 bases). Germline values: CDR1 MNHEY, CDR2 SVGEGT. The CDR3 is 16 amino acids. V shed 8 bases and J shed 11 bases, with 30 bases lying between them. The chain's CDR3 is CASRGGVKGSYNEQYF. CDR3 bases: TGTGCCAGCCGTGGCGGGGTGAAAGGCTCCTACAATGAGCAGTACTTC.

The chain joins TRBV28 to TRBJ2-4; TRBD1 matches at 8 bases. Germline CDR1 MDHEN, CDR2 SYDVKM. Losses at the gene ends were 7 bases for V and 3 bases for J; bases not matched to a gene: 8. The CDR3 extends over 15 amino acids. CDR3 sequence reads: CASTHQGAGKNIQYF. For the CDR3, the DNA is TGTGCCAGCACCCATCAGGGGGCGGGCAAAAACATTCAGTACTTC.

This chain uses TRBV6-2 or TRBV6-3 with TRBJ1-2, with D possibly being TRBD1 (5 bases). This CDR3 spans 14 amino acids. V dropped 2 bases and J dropped 6 bases, with 13 bases sitting between them. Germline V gene sequence: CDR1 MNHEY, CDR2 SVGEGT. The CDR3 DNA sequence: TGTGCCAGCAGTTACCCTTCAGGGCAAGATGGCTACACCTTC. It codes for CASSYPSGQDGYTF.

The chain is built from TRBV29-1 and TRBJ1-2; a weak D match, TRBD1 (6 bases). The V gene lost 6 bases and the J gene lost 4 bases, with 12 bases spanning the gap. Germline V gene sequence: CDR1 SQVTM, CDR2 ANQGSEA. CDR3 length: 12 amino acids. The CDR3 bases are TGCAGCGTGCCGTCGGGGGCCTATGGCTACACCTTC. Its protein is CSVPSGAYGYTF.

The chain joins TRBV5-1 to TRBJ2-4; a possible D gene is TRBD2 (6 bases). The tail of the sequence fits TRBJ2-5 better, so the J call may be wrong. The CDR3 covers 16 residues. From germline, CDR1 is SGHRS and CDR2 YFSETQ. CDR3 sequence: CASSLGLVGGRETQYF. In DNA, the CDR3 is TGCGCCAGCAGCTTGGGACTAGTGGGGGGTAGAGAGACCCAGTACTTC.

This clonotype was observed a few times. This rearrangement joins TRBV15 to TRBJ2-1; 9 bases agree with TRBD1. Germline loops: CDR1 LNHNV, CDR2 YYDKDF (reference sequence). After removal of 8 bases from V and 10 bases from J, the junction contained 15 bases not matched to a gene. The CDR3 loop spans 15 amino acids. In DNA, the CDR3 is TGTGCCACCTACTCCGGGACAGGGCCAACACAAGAGCAGTTCTTC. Translated: CATYSGTGPTQEQFF.

This clonotype was seen a handful of times. The chain uses TRBV28 and TRBJ2-7; TRBD1 agrees at 9 bases. Looked up from germline, CDR1 is MDHEN and CDR2 is SYDVKM. Trimming removed 4 bases from V and 0 bases from J; junction bases left unmatched: 7. The CDR3 spans 16 residues. This CDR3 is CASSSVGQGISYEQYF. CDR3 sequence (DNA): TGTGCCAGCAGTTCTGTAGGACAGGGGATCTCCTACGAGCAGTACTTC.

As concerns this clonotype: Compared with germline, one end of the junction differs, possibly owing to a read error. The CDR3, as DNA: TGTGCCTGCAGCTTACGGCGGGGGGGCGAGAGCACAGATACGCAGTATTTT. It is translated as CACSLRRGGESTDTQYF. V is TRBV7-2 and J is TRBJ2-3, with TRBD2 matching 9 bases. Germline V gene sequence: CDR1 SGHTA, CDR2 FQGNSA. The CDR3 contains 17 residues. The entire variable domain, with the rest obtained from reference TRBV7-2 and TRBJ2-3, is as follows: GAGVSQSPSNKVTEKGKDVELRCDPISGHTALYWYRQSLGQGLEFLIYFQGNSAPDKSGLPSDRFSAERTGGSVSTLTIQRTQQEDSAVYLCACSLRRGGESTDTQYFGPGTRLTVL.

The V call is TRBV12-3 or TRBV12-4, the J call TRBJ2-2; D uncertain. The length of the CDR3 is 12 residues. V dropped 8 bases and J dropped 5 bases, with 9 bases sitting between them. CDR3: CASGWLTGELFF. The CDR3 nucleotides are TGTGCCAGCGGATGGCTTACCGGGGAGCTGTTTTTT.

The gene calls are TRBV20-1 and TRBJ2-4; 8 bases fit TRBD2. CDR3 length: 16 amino acids. The ends lost 1 base at V and 0 bases at J; junction bases unmatched: 5. Germline lookup yields CDR1 DFQATT and CDR2 SNEGSKA (reference sequence). The CDR3 sequence: CSARVPLAAAKNIQYF. The DNA for the CDR3 is TGCAGTGCTAGAGTTCCACTAGCGGCAGCCAAAAACATTCAGTACTTC.

This chain links TRBV6-1 with TRBJ2-7; TRBD1 aligns across 8 bases. CDR1 and CDR2 (germline): MNHNS, SASEGT. Losses at the gene ends were 6 bases for V and 2 bases for J; bases not matched to a gene: 6. CDR3 size: 14 residues. In DNA form, the CDR3 reads TGTGCCAGCAGAGGGACAGGCATCCCCTACGAGCAGTACTTC. It encodes CASRGTGIPYEQYF.

The CDR3 loop is CASSEKDYNSPLHF. CDR3 bases: TGTGCCAGCAGTGAAAAGGACTATAATTCACCCCTCCACTTT. The chain uses TRBV2 and TRBJ1-6; D unresolved. V lost 2 bases and J lost 3, with 5 bases in between. Germline loops: CDR1 SNHLY, CDR2 FYNNEI. The CDR3 consists of 14 residues.

The chain couples TRBV5-1 to TRBJ1-5, with D tentatively TRBD1 (5 bases). The CDR3 consists of 16 residues. Looked up from germline, CDR1 is SGHRS and CDR2 is YFSETQ. V was cut by 2 bases and J by 3 bases, with 15 bases left in between. Here the CDR3 reads CASSLSPAGVNQPQHF. CDR3 nucleotide sequence: TGCGCCAGCAGCTTATCCCCCGCGGGGGTCAATCAGCCCCAGCATTTT.

J is TRBJ2-3 and V is TRBV6-5; a weak D match, TRBD1 (5 bases). Per germline, CDR1 MNHEY and CDR2 SVGAGI. Trimming pared 6 bases from V and 3 bases from J, leaving 13 bases between. The CDR3 totals 14 residues. Written as DNA, the CDR3 is TGTGCCAGCAGATACCAGGGTACAACAGATACGCAGTATTTT. Residues: CASRYQGTTDTQYF.